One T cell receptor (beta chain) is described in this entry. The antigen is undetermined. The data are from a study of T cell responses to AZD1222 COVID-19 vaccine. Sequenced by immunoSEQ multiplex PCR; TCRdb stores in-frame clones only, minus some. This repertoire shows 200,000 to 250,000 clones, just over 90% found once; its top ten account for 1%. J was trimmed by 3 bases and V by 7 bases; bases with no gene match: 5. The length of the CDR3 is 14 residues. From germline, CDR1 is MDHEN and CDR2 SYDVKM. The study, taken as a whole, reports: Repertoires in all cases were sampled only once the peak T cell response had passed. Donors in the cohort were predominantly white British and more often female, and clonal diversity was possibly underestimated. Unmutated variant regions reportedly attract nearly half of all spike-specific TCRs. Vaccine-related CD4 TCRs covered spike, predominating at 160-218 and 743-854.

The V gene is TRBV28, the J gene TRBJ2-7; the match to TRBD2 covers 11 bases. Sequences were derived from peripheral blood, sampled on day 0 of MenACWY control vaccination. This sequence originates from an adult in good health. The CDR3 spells CASTTLAGGYEQYF. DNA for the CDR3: TGTGCCAGCACCACGCTAGCGGGGGGCTACGAGCAGTACTTC. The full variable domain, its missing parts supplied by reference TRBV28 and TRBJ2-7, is DVKVTQSSRYLVKRTGEKVFLECVQDMDHENMFWYRQDPGLGLRLIYFSYDVKMKEKGDIPEGYSVSREKKERFSLILESASTNQTSMYLCASTTLAGGYEQYFGPGTRLTVT.